Following are 22 T cell receptor beta chains from one sample sequenced in a study. MiXCR, applied by TCRdb to the RT-PCR reads, yields one record per CDR3 protein. The sample has about 680,000 distinct CDR3 sequences, 14% seen once; the top ten hold 3.6%. Specimen: memory CD4+ T cells from blood. These receptors were obtained from a female donor in good health, serving as a healthy control.

The chain recombines TRBV6-1 with TRBJ2-7; tentative D call: TRBD1 (5 bases). V was pared by 6 bases and J by 3 bases, with 12 bases between. Germline lookup yields CDR1 MNHNS and CDR2 SASEGT. This CDR3 has 13 residues. CDR3 sequence (DNA): TGTGCCAGCAGAAGGACGGACAACTACGAGCAGTACTTC. Encoded protein: CASRRTDNYEQYF.

J is TRBJ2-5 and V is TRBV3-1; D is possibly TRBD1 (6 bases). Trimming pared 9 bases from V and 5 bases from J, leaving 19 bases between. Germline CDR1 LGHDT, CDR2 YNNKEL (reference sequence). The CDR3 is 14 amino acids. The CDR3 sequence: CASCAQDRGETQYF. Here the CDR3 DNA reads TGTGCCAGTTGCGCCCAGGACAGAGGGGAGACCCAGTACTTC.

This clonotype has ten or more counts. The chain combines TRBV20-1 with TRBJ1-2; D is ambiguous. Trimming cost V 1 base and J 2 bases, with 2 bases left between them. Germline V gene data show CDR1 as DFQATT and CDR2 as SNEGSKA (reference sequence). This CDR3 has 11 residues. CDR3 DNA sequence: TGCAGTGCTAGAGTCAACTATGGCTACACCTTC. Protein sequence: CSARVNYGYTF.

This chain joins TRBV20-1 and TRBJ2-7; D gene uncertain. There are 13 residues in the CDR3. CDR1 is DFQATT, CDR2 SNEGSKA, per germline (reference sequence). The V gene lost 4 bases and the J gene lost 2 bases, with 12 bases spanning the gap. CDR3 region: CSATSTVAYEQYF. In DNA form, the CDR3 reads TGCAGTGCTACGAGCACCGTTGCCTACGAGCAGTACTTC.

Many counts were recorded for this clonotype. The chain carries TRBV6-5 and TRBJ1-2; D uncertain. Germline V gives CDR1 MNHEY, CDR2 SVGAGI. The CDR3 loop spans 15 amino acids. Trimming shortened V by 4 bases and J by 7 bases, and 19 bases separated the two germline ends. CDR3 in DNA: TGTGCCAGCAGTTCCGCTTCTCAGGTTATAGGTGGCTACACCTTC. Its protein product is CASSSASQVIGGYTF.

This clonotype was seen a few times. The chain uses TRBV4-1 and TRBJ1-2; no firm D call. Trimming left V 3 bases short and J 4 bases short, with 9 bases between. Per germline, CDR1 MGHRA and CDR2 YSYEKL. This CDR3 is built from 13 residues. For the CDR3, the DNA is TGCGCCAGCAGCCAGACGGGGATCTATGGCTACACCTTC. The encoded protein is CASSQTGIYGYTF.

This rearrangement joins TRBV18 to TRBJ2-5, with D possibly matching TRBD2 (6 bases). Per germline, CDR1 KGHSH and CDR2 LQKENI. The V and J ends lost 0 bases and 2 bases respectively, with 7 bases between them. The CDR3 loop spans 14 amino acids. The CDR3: CASSPPEGQETQYF. The CDR3 DNA is TGTGCCAGCTCACCACCGGAGGGGCAAGAGACCCAGTACTTC.

This clonotype was found a few times. The V gene is TRBV20-1, the J gene TRBJ2-2; 13 positions agree with TRBD2. The CDR3 contains 17 residues. V gave up 5 bases and J gave up 6 bases; unmatched junction bases: 12. Germline V gene data show CDR1 as DFQATT and CDR2 as SNEGSKA (reference sequence). The CDR3 nucleotides read TGCAGTGCTCCCCCCCGAGGGGGACTAGCGGGATCCGGGGAGCTGTTTTTT. Protein sequence: CSAPPRGGLAGSGELFF.

This clonotype was found a few times. The chain carries TRBV7-2 and TRBJ2-3; perhaps TRBD2 as D (6 bases). The V end was cut by 1 base, the J end by 12 bases, with 14 bases between. This CDR3 region has 13 residues. Germline loops: CDR1 SGHTA, CDR2 FQGNSA. In DNA, the CDR3 is TGTGCCAGCAGCTTAGGAAACGGGCGGGAACAGTATTTT. This encodes CASSLGNGREQYF.

The chain employs TRBV7-9 and TRBJ1-1; D perhaps matches TRBD1 (5 bases). Looked up from germline, CDR1 is SEHNR and CDR2 is FQNEAQ (reference sequence). The V end was cut by 0 bases, the J end by 8 bases, with 10 bases between. The CDR3 extends over 13 amino acids. Written as DNA, the CDR3 is TGTGCCAGCAGCTTAGCGCGGGGGGGAGAAGCTTTCTTT. This gives the protein CASSLARGGEAFF.

This clonotype appeared once. This sequence joins TRBV5-1 and TRBJ2-2, with D tentatively TRBD1 (6 bases). Germline CDR1 SGHRS, CDR2 YFSETQ. Trimming took off 0 bases at V and 4 bases at J, with 13 bases between the two ends. This CDR3 has 16 residues. The CDR3 bases are TGCGCCAGCAGCTTGGGCAGGGGTTTCATCACCGGGGAGCTGTTTTTT. Its translation: CASSLGRGFITGELFF. The complete variable domain, with remaining parts taken from reference TRBV5-1 and TRBJ2-2, reads KAGVTQTPRYLIKTRGQQVTLSCSPISGHRSVSWYQQTPGQGLQFLFEYFSETQRNKGNFPGRFSGRQFSNSRSEMNVSTLELGDSALYLCASSLGRGFITGELFFGEGSRLTVL.

The V and J genes are TRBV12-3 or TRBV12-4 and TRBJ1-4, with D perhaps matching TRBD1 (6 bases). V gave up 5 bases and J gave up 4 bases, with 14 bases separating them. This CDR3 contains 15 residues. CDR3 in DNA: TGTGCCAGCAGTCTACCGACAGGATATAATGAAAAACTGTTTTTT. Translating gives CASSLPTGYNEKLFF.

The rearrangement links TRBV7-2 to TRBJ1-5; D not resolved. Looked up from germline, CDR1 is SGHTA and CDR2 is FQGNSA. Deletions cut 0 bases from V and 6 bases from J, with 12 bases between. CDR3 length equals 15 residues. In DNA form, the CDR3 reads TGTGCCAGCAGCTTAGCGTTTAGCGACACTCAGCCCCAGCATTTT. This encodes CASSLAFSDTQPQHF.

This clonotype was detected many times. V gene TRBV5-6 combines with J gene TRBJ2-5; D may be TRBD2 (5 bases). The CDR3 totals 14 residues. The V end lost 0 bases, the J end lost 3 bases, and 9 bases lay between the germline ends. Germline V CDR1 and CDR2: SGHDT, YYEEEE. The CDR3 DNA is TGTGCCAGCAGCTTGGTAGCGTCAGAAGAGACCCAGTACTTC. This sequence encodes CASSLVASEETQYF.

This clonotype has only a few counts. The chain couples TRBV5-1 to TRBJ2-3, with 8 bases lining up with TRBD1. Trimming removed 6 bases from V and 4 bases from J; junction bases left unmatched: 10. Germline assignment: CDR1 SGHRS and CDR2 YFSETQ. The CDR3 spans 15 residues. CDR3 sequence: CASTDPTGGADTQYF. For the CDR3, the DNA is TGCGCCAGCACCGACCCTACAGGGGGTGCAGATACGCAGTATTTT.

CDR3 region: CASRTGQGTGGYTF. The DNA of the CDR3 is TGTGCCAGCAGAACGGGACAGGGAACGGGTGGCTACACCTTC. V usage is TRBV6-5 and J usage is TRBJ1-2; TRBD1 aligns across 9 bases. Per germline, CDR1 MNHEY and CDR2 SVGAGI. V shed 6 bases, J shed 7 bases, and the junction held 9 bases outside the gene matches. The CDR3 length is 14 residues.

This clonotype showed up just a few times. The gene calls are TRBV9 and TRBJ2-1, with 7 bases matching TRBD2. The CDR3 loop spans 14 amino acids. V lost 4 bases and J lost 5; bases outside the gene matches: 6. Germline loops: CDR1 SGDLS, CDR2 YYNGEE. As DNA, the CDR3 is TGTGCCAGCAGCCCCCGGGACTATAACAATGAGCAGTTCTTC. This sequence encodes CASSPRDYNNEQFF.

The table lists this clonotype with a few counts. The chain has TRBV6-5 and TRBJ1-3, with D perhaps TRBD1 (5 bases). The ends were cut back, 9 bases at V and 4 bases at J, with 13 bases in the middle. In germline, CDR1 is MNHEY, CDR2 SVGAGI. The CDR3 length is 13 residues. The CDR3 protein is CASKLEGGNTIYF. The CDR3 DNA sequence: TGTGCCAGTAAACTCGAGGGGGGAAACACCATATATTTT.

This chain connects TRBV5-1 to TRBJ2-1; D is perhaps TRBD2 (5 bases). There are 14 residues in the CDR3. Germline V gene sequence: CDR1 SGHRS, CDR2 YFSETQ. Trimming stripped 1 base from V and 4 bases from J, with 9 bases between. CDR3 sequence: CASSLRRGYNEQFF. The DNA for the CDR3 is TGCGCCAGCAGCTTGAGACGGGGATACAATGAGCAGTTCTTC.

Only a few counts were recorded for this clonotype. The chain combines TRBV18 with TRBJ1-2, with D unclear. Per the germline V gene, CDR1 is KGHSH and CDR2 is LQKENI. The CDR3 consists of 15 residues. The ends were cut back, 3 bases at V and 6 bases at J, with 17 bases in the middle. The CDR3 sequence is CASSPQATEENGYTF. DNA of the CDR3: TGTGCCAGCTCACCTCAAGCTACGGAGGAAAATGGCTACACCTTC.

V is TRBV20-1 and J is TRBJ2-7; 11 bases map to TRBD2. J lost 2 bases, V lost 2 bases, and 5 bases had no gene match. In germline, CDR1 is DFQATT, CDR2 SNEGSKA (reference sequence). The CDR3 sequence is 15 residues long. For the CDR3, the DNA is TGCAGTGCTAGAACTGGACTAGCGGGCGCCTACGAGCAGTACTTC. Amino acids: CSARTGLAGAYEQYF.

This sequence joins TRBV28 and TRBJ1-1, with D hard to call. CDR1 is MDHEN, CDR2 SYDVKM, per germline. Trimming left V 1 base short and J 6 bases short, with 12 bases between. CDR3 size: 14 residues. The CDR3 DNA follows: TGTGCCAGCAGTTTATTGAGGGATCAACCTGAAGCTTTCTTT. As protein: CASSLLRDQPEAFF.